Listed here is a single TCR beta chain. Its specificity is not known. Profiled with immunoSEQ multiplex PCR; TCRdb holds only in-frame clones, not every one. The table lists 57,000 or so clones, 80% to 90% of them singletons. The data originate from a study of OX40 agonist ivuxolimab in advanced cancers. Across the whole study: People who had prior anti-PD-1, anti-PD-L1 or anti-CTLA-4 therapy could take part, and around 40% had some.

Study-level findings and limits: Expanded clones were, on average, more numerous among CD8+ T cells than CD4+.

Sampling of blood occurred at baseline, cycle 4 day 1, and cycle 7 day 1. This CDR3 has 16 amino acids. The trim removed 3 bases at V and 8 bases at J, leaving 14 bases unmatched. The germline gives CDR1 MNHNS, CDR2 SASEGT. This TCR was sampled from an adult with an advanced solid tumor such as melanoma, head and neck, liver or kidney cancer. The sample in question was CD4+ or CD8+ T cells sorted from blood, obtained in a trial of the OX40 agonist ivuxolimab. This chain connects TRBV6-1 to TRBJ1-2; 8 bases align to TRBD1. As DNA, the CDR3 is TGTGCCAGCAGTGACACGTCAACAGGGGGATTACGGGGCTACACCTTC. This sequence encodes CASSDTSTGGLRGYTF.